The 25 T cell receptor beta chains given below trace back to one sample, sequenced in a study of CD8+ T cells in alopecia areata. Treatment defined: oral pan-JAK inhibitor, 5-10 mg twice daily. Sequencing relied on a cDNA template that was reverse transcribed from extracted RNA. TCRdb's table, derived via immunoSEQ multiplex PCR, lists solely in-frame clones and lacks some. The sample holds roughly 200,000 clones; 35% to 45% are singletons and the top ten take around 0.48%. The sample here was CD4+ T cells sorted from blood, taken at approximately week 30, from a patient treated with tofacitinib. The receptors originated from a human donor with alopecia areata.

V and J are TRBV4-1 and TRBJ1-4; no clear D. The germline CDR1 and CDR2 sequences are MGHRA and YSYEKL. V was pared by 0 bases and J by 6 bases, with 14 bases between. This CDR3 spans 16 amino acids. The DNA of the CDR3 is TGCGCCAGCAGCCAAGAGAGGCGGTGGTCGTATGAAAAACTGTTTTTT. Protein product: CASSQERRWSYEKLFF.

The chain carries TRBV4-1 and TRBJ2-6; D is undetermined. CDR1 is MGHRA, CDR2 YSYEKL, per germline. Trimming removed 1 base from V and 0 bases from J, with 10 bases in between. The CDR3 consists of 17 residues. CDR3 sequence reads: CASSQGSARSGANVLTF. DNA for the CDR3: TGCGCCAGCAGCCAAGGATCAGCGCGCTCTGGGGCCAACGTCCTGACTTTC.

V and J are TRBV6-5 and TRBJ1-3; 10 bases agree with TRBD1. Germline V lookup: CDR1 MNHEY, CDR2 SVGAGI. The CDR3 runs to 16 residues. The V gene end was trimmed by 0 bases and the J gene end by 4 bases; junction bases not matched to a gene: 3. The CDR3 region has the DNA TGTGCCAGCAGTTACTCCGGGACAGGGGAAGGAAACACCATATATTTT. Protein sequence: CASSYSGTGEGNTIYF.

The chain joins TRBV9 to TRBJ2-5, with 7 bases aligning to TRBD1. The CDR3 loop spans 16 amino acids. Trimming removed 0 bases from V and 5 bases from J; junction bases left unmatched: 10. CDR1 and CDR2 (germline): SGDLS, YYNGEE. The CDR3 sequence: CASSVVGKGGRETQYF. CDR3 nucleotide sequence: TGTGCCAGCAGCGTAGTGGGGAAAGGGGGCCGGGAGACCCAGTACTTC.

A few counts support this clone. The genes are TRBV5-1 and TRBJ2-6; D may be TRBD1 (6 bases). CDR1 and CDR2 (germline): SGHRS, YFSETQ. The CDR3 sequence is 17 residues long. Trimming took 1 base from V and 1 from J, leaving 12 bases between them. In nucleotides, the CDR3 is TGCGCCAGCAGCTTGTTGAACAGGGTTTCTGGGGCCAACGTCCTGACTTTC. It encodes CASSLLNRVSGANVLTF.

This chain connects TRBV6-5 to TRBJ2-3, with 7 nucleotides matching TRBD2. Germline V CDR1 and CDR2: MNHEY, SVGAGI. Trimming removed 7 bases from V and 4 bases from J; junction bases left unmatched: 11. The length of the CDR3 is 15 residues. CDR3 protein: CASTFGGSLADTQYF. The CDR3 coding sequence is TGTGCCAGCACGTTCGGCGGGAGCTTAGCAGATACGCAGTATTTT.

The genes are TRBV27 and TRBJ2-6, with D hard to call. Germline-derived CDR1 and CDR2 are MNHEY and SMNVEV (reference sequence). V lost 5 bases to trimming and J lost 4 bases, with 12 bases between them. The CDR3 is 15 amino acids. For the CDR3, the DNA is TGTGCCAGCAGTACAAAGGGATCCGGGGCCAACGTCCTGACTTTC. Translated: CASSTKGSGANVLTF.

DNA of the CDR3: TGTGCCAGCTCCTCCCACGGCTACGAGCAGTACTTC. It codes for CASSSHGYEQYF. The chain carries TRBV7-9 and TRBJ2-7; D is ambiguous. Per germline, CDR1 SEHNR and CDR2 FQNEAQ (reference sequence). The CDR3 covers 12 residues. The V end was cut by 8 bases, the J end by 3 bases, with 11 bases between.

The chain is built from TRBV11-2 and TRBJ1-4, with unresolved D. The V gene's germline CDR1 is SGHAT and CDR2 FQNNGV. Trimming took off 1 base at V and 6 bases at J, with 12 bases between the two ends. The CDR3 is made up of 15 amino acids. CDR3 nucleotides: TGTGCCAGCAGCTTAGGCTCCAGGAGGGATGAAAAACTGTTTTTT. This codes for CASSLGSRRDEKLFF.

V gene TRBV29-1 combines with J gene TRBJ1-1; D not resolved. Germline V gives CDR1 SQVTM, CDR2 ANQGSEA. The CDR3 runs 11 residues. Trimming shortened V by 5 bases and J by 3 bases, and 7 bases separated the two germline ends. CDR3 loop: CSVSWDTEAFF. In DNA form, the CDR3 reads TGCAGCGTTAGTTGGGACACTGAAGCTTTCTTT.

The chain carries TRBV9 and TRBJ2-1; 12 nucleotides align to TRBD2. Germline V CDR1 and CDR2: SGDLS, YYNGEE. The CDR3 is 17 amino acids. V lost 1 base and J lost 4; bases outside the gene matches: 6. As DNA, the CDR3 is TGTGCCAGCAGCGTATCTGGACTAGCGGGACCTTACAATGAGCAGTTCTTC. Its translation is CASSVSGLAGPYNEQFF. Variable domain in full (rest from reference TRBV9 and TRBJ2-1): DSGVTQTPKHLITATGQRVTLRCSPRSGDLSVYWYQQSLDQGLQFLIQYYNGEERAKGNILERFSAQQFPDLHSELNLSSLELGDSALYFCASSVSGLAGPYNEQFFGPGTRLTVL.

About this clone: Distinct nucleotide sequences in the sample also encode this CDR3. The chain combines TRBV6-5 with TRBJ2-3; D unresolved. This CDR3 is 12 amino acids long. Germline V lookup: CDR1 MNHEY, CDR2 SVGAGI. V lost 4 bases and J lost 0, with 2 bases in between. In DNA, the CDR3 is TGTGCCAGCAGTTCAAGCACAGATACGCAGTATTTT. Translation gives CASSSSTDTQYF.

V gene TRBV6-5 combines with J gene TRBJ2-7, with TRBD1 as a possible D gene (7 bases). V lost 5 bases and J 4 bases, leaving 15 bases between the germline ends. The CDR3 length is 14 residues. Germline V gene sequence: CDR1 MNHEY, CDR2 SVGAGI. DNA of the CDR3: TGTGCCAGCAGTCCCAGGGGGGAGAAGTACGAGCAGTACTTC. Translating it yields CASSPRGEKYEQYF.

The genes are TRBV30 and TRBJ2-7; D is perhaps TRBD1 (6 bases). This CDR3 has 16 residues. Trimming took 1 base from V and 1 from J, leaving 17 bases between them. Germline-derived CDR1 and CDR2 are GTSNPN and SVGIG (reference sequence). DNA for the CDR3: TGTGCCTGGAGTGGCATGGGGGACAAACTATCCTACGAGCAGTACTTC. This sequence encodes CAWSGMGDKLSYEQYF.

This clone was counted a few times. The CDR3 loop is CASSQDEAPLYEQYF. The DNA of the CDR3 is TGTGCCAGCAGCCAAGATGAGGCCCCCCTCTACGAGCAGTACTTC. The gene calls are TRBV4-2 and TRBJ2-7; no firm D call. The CDR3 contains 15 residues. V lost 0 bases and J 3 bases, leaving 12 bases between the germline ends. Germline loops: CDR1 LGHNA, CDR2 YNFKEQ.

The chain joins TRBV30 to TRBJ1-6; tentative D call: TRBD1 (5 bases). Germline-derived CDR1 and CDR2 are GTSNPN and SVGIG (reference sequence). V was pared by 6 bases and J by 8 bases, with 11 bases between. The CDR3 length is 12 residues. CDR3 coding DNA: TGTGCCTGCCGAAGAGGGGATTCACCCCTCCACTTT. Translating it yields CACRRGDSPLHF. Based on the CDR3 plus reference TRBV30 and TRBJ1-6, the full variable domain is SQTIHQWPATLVQPVGSPLSLECTVEGTSNPNLYWYRQAAGRGLQLLFYSVGIGQISSEVPQNLSASRPQDRQFILSSKKLLLSDSGFYLCACRRGDSPLHFGNGTRLTVT.

V and J are TRBV30 and TRBJ1-1, with D possibly being TRBD1 (5 bases). Trimming removed 4 bases at V and 5 bases at J, with 23 bases between. The germline gives CDR1 GTSNPN, CDR2 SVGIG (reference sequence). The CDR3 runs to 16 residues. The CDR3 DNA reads as TGTGCCTGGACCTCTGAGGGACCTCCATACAGTACTGAAGCTTTCTTT. Translation gives CAWTSEGPPYSTEAFF.

Only one count was recorded for this clone. The rearrangement links TRBV5-1 to TRBJ1-2; D call uncertain. V lost 2 bases, J lost 8 bases, and 19 bases lay in between. Germline V gene sequence: CDR1 SGHRS, CDR2 YFSETQ. CDR3 size: 15 residues. The CDR3 loop is CASSLSDGPSRGYTF. CDR3 in DNA: TGCGCCAGCAGCTTATCTGACGGCCCGAGTAGAGGCTACACCTTC.

This clone was detected many times. The V gene is TRBV5-5, the J gene TRBJ2-7; 11 bases are shared with TRBD1. Per germline, CDR1 SGHKS and CDR2 YYEKEE (reference sequence). The CDR3 is 14 residues long. The junction had 3 bases not matched to a gene; V was cut back by 0 bases and J by 7 bases. The CDR3 protein is CASSLADRGLEQYF. In DNA form, the CDR3 reads TGTGCCAGCAGCTTGGCGGACAGGGGGCTGGAGCAGTACTTC. Together with reference TRBV5-5 and TRBJ2-7, the CDR3 gives the full variable domain: DAGVTQSPTHLIKTRGQQVTLRCSPISGHKSVSWYQQVLGQGPQFIFQYYEKEERGRGNFPDRFSARQFPNYSSELNVNALLLGDSALYLCASSLADRGLEQYFGPGTRLTVT.

The chain employs TRBV7-8 and TRBJ2-7; 8 bases map to TRBD2. Germline lookup yields CDR1 SGHVS and CDR2 FQNEAQ. Trimming took 5 bases from V and 3 from J; bases not matched to a gene: 6. CDR3 length: 14 amino acids. In DNA form, the CDR3 reads TGTGCCAGCAGCCCGGGGGGACTAGTCTACGAGCAGTACTTC. Translated: CASSPGGLVYEQYF.

This clone was detected only a few times. The chain couples TRBV5-8 to TRBJ1-5, with 12 bases identical to TRBD1. CDR3 length equals 15 residues. The J segment lost 7 bases and the V segment lost 3 bases, leaving 5 bases of the junction unmatched. Germline V CDR1 and CDR2: SGHTS, YDEGEE. The CDR3 DNA follows: TGTGCCAGCAGCTCGGGACAGGGGGCGGGACAGCCCCAGCATTTT. Amino acids: CASSSGQGAGQPQHF.

V is TRBV9 and J is TRBJ1-4; perhaps TRBD1 as D (5 bases). This CDR3 region has 15 residues. V lost 3 bases and J 8 bases, leaving 17 bases between the germline ends. CDR1 is SGDLS and CDR2 is YYNGEE in the germline V gene. CDR3 coding DNA: TGTGCCAGCAGCGGACGAGGGGAAGCCGCAGAAAAACTGTTTTTT. Residues: CASSGRGEAAEKLFF.

This clone was seen more than once but under ten times. The chain employs TRBV30 and TRBJ1-1; TRBD1 agrees at 8 bases. J lost 10 bases, V lost 2 bases, and 12 bases had no gene match. Germline-derived CDR1 and CDR2 are GTSNPN and SVGIG (reference sequence). The CDR3 runs to 14 residues. The CDR3 is CAWSTPGTGLGAFF. CDR3 DNA sequence: TGTGCCTGGAGTACCCCCGGGACAGGTCTTGGAGCTTTCTTT.

J is TRBJ2-5 and V is TRBV30; D possibly corresponds to TRBD2 (6 bases). Germline V gene sequence: CDR1 GTSNPN, CDR2 SVGIG (reference sequence). V lost 0 bases and J 2 bases, leaving 13 bases between the germline ends. This CDR3 is 15 amino acids long. CDR3 bases: TGTGCCTGGAGTGTAGGAGGGGCCCATCAAGAGACCCAGTACTTC. It is translated as CAWSVGGAHQETQYF.

The table lists this clone with many counts. The chain carries TRBV30 and TRBJ2-5, with TRBD1 identical over 8 bases. The CDR3 is 12 amino acids. The junction had 4 bases not matched to a gene; V was cut back by 5 bases and J by 5 bases. The V gene's germline CDR1 is GTSNPN and CDR2 SVGIG (reference sequence). This chain's CDR3 is CAWGQGRETQYF. In nucleotides, the CDR3 is TGTGCCTGGGGACAGGGACGGGAGACCCAGTACTTC.